This T cell receptor (beta chain) originates from a study of blood T cell repertoires in COVID-19. Study-wide context: Sample material is recorded as cDNA or gDNA derived from T cells, B-cell-depleted T cells, or PBMCs.

Method: immunoSEQ multiplex PCR; TCRdb's copy keeps in-frame clones and lacks some. Here the sample spans about 250,000 clones, 80% to 90% being singletons. CDR1 is LNHDA, CDR2 SQIVND, per germline (reference sequence). The CDR3 runs 15 residues. V dropped 6 bases and J dropped 4; count of bases not matched to a gene: 5. The table lists this clone with a few counts. Participants were aged 18 to 89 years from roughly 25 US areas. Clinical histories supplied by participants themselves formed the basis of cohort assignment. The sequencing input was PBMCs or T cells enriched from blood (not recorded which). V is TRBV19 and J is TRBJ1-6, with 8 positions matching TRBD1. The sequence was collected from a woman aged 45-59 years who had been exposed to COVID-19. CDR3 DNA: TGTGCCAGTAGATACGGGACAGGATATAATTCACCCCTCCACTTT. Amino acids: CASRYGTGYNSPLHF.